These 20 T cell receptor beta chains were all obtained from the same sample, sequenced in a study of Graves' ophthalmopathy and Graves' hyperthyroidism. Amplification from RNA transcripts yielded the TCR beta CDR3 regions. Second-round multiplex PCR came after first-round RT-PCR with HTBI primers. TCRdb processed the multiplex PCR reads anew with MiXCR; each CDR3 protein has one entry. The sample consists of under 350,000 distinct CDR3 sequences, 17% of them appearing once. Sequenced material: peripheral blood. These receptors all come from an adult man with Graves' ophthalmopathy.

This clonotype was seen many times. The gene calls are TRBV11-2 and TRBJ2-5; 10 bases are a match to TRBD1. Germline V gene sequence: CDR1 SGHAT, CDR2 FQNNGV. The CDR3 consists of 16 residues. V was clipped by 1 base and J by 4 bases; unmatched bases: 6. The CDR3 nucleotides read TGTGCCAGCAGCTTAGTGGCCGGGACAGGGGTAGAGACCCAGTACTTC. Protein product: CASSLVAGTGVETQYF. The variable domain in full, completed from reference TRBV11-2 and TRBJ2-5, reads EAGVAQSPRYKIIEKRQSVAFWCNPISGHATLYWYQQILGQGPKLLIQFQNNGVVDDSQLPKDRFSAERLKGVDSTLKIQPAKLEDSAVYLCASSLVAGTGVETQYFGPGTRLLVL.

The CDR3 nucleotides are TGTGCCAGCAGGGGGGCAGGGCAAAGGCAGTACTTC. It codes for CASRGAGQRQYF. This sequence joins TRBV6-2 or TRBV6-3 and TRBJ2-7; maybe TRBD1 (6 bases). Germline assignment: CDR1 MNHEY and CDR2 SVGEGT. V lost 6 bases to trimming and J lost 9 bases, with 15 bases between them. This CDR3 is built from 12 residues.

This clonotype was picked up a small number of times. The genes are TRBV5-1 and TRBJ2-5; 10 positions agree with TRBD1. The CDR3 loop spans 15 amino acids. CDR1 and CDR2 (germline): SGHRS, YFSETQ. The V and J ends lost 0 bases and 3 bases, in that order; junction bases with no gene match: 2. The CDR3 region has the DNA TGCGCCAGCAGCTTGGGGGGGACAGGGGAAGAGACCCAGTACTTC. Its protein is CASSLGGTGEETQYF.

This clonotype was counted ten times or more. This chain uses TRBV27 with TRBJ1-1; D is unclear. Germline V gene sequence: CDR1 MNHEY, CDR2 SMNVEV (reference sequence). Trimming stripped 5 bases from V and 0 bases from J, with 7 bases between. The CDR3 covers 13 residues. CDR3 coding DNA: TGTGCCAGCAGTCAATTTATGAACACTGAAGCTTTCTTT. Protein product: CASSQFMNTEAFF.

On this clonotype itself: Compared with germline, one end of the junction differs, possibly owing to a read error. The J gene is TRBJ1-2, the V gene TRBV6-1; D unresolved. Germline V gene lookup returns CDR1 MNHNS and CDR2 SASEGT. The CDR3 is 13 amino acids. The CDR3 DNA reads TGTGCCAGCAGTGACCTTTTTGACTATGGCTACAACTTC. Translation gives CASSDLFDYGYNF.

This clonotype appeared many times. The chain links TRBV19 to TRBJ2-2, with 7 bases identical to TRBD2. J lost 3 bases, V lost 8 bases, and 12 bases had no gene match. CDR1 and CDR2 (germline): LNHDA, SQIVND (reference sequence). The CDR3 totals 16 residues. CDR3 protein: CASGEWGGSDTGELFF. CDR3 coding DNA: TGTGCCAGTGGGGAATGGGGGGGTTCAGACACCGGGGAGCTGTTTTTT.

This clonotype was counted at least ten times. The chain is built from TRBV20-1 and TRBJ2-2; no reliable D call. The CDR3 spans 14 residues. CDR1 is DFQATT and CDR2 is SNEGSKA in the germline V gene (reference sequence). Between the trimmed V and J ends, which lost 5 bases and 4 bases, there was a span of 14 bases. The DNA of the CDR3 is TGCAGTGCTGCACGGAGTAGGAGCACCGGGGAGCTGTTTTTT. This sequence encodes CSAARSRSTGELFF.

CDR3 region: CASSVRGDRVTEAFF. CDR3 coding DNA: TGTGCCAGCAGTGTAAGGGGAGACAGGGTTACTGAAGCTTTCTTT. This chain connects TRBV6-1 to TRBJ1-1, with TRBD1 matching over 7 bases. Germline values: CDR1 MNHNS, CDR2 SASEGT. V shed 4 bases, J shed 5 bases, and the junction held 10 bases outside the gene matches. CDR3 length equals 15 residues.

This clonotype was found many times. The chain recombines TRBV20-1 with TRBJ1-5; D call uncertain. The germline gives CDR1 DFQATT, CDR2 SNEGSKA (reference sequence). V gave up 1 base and J gave up 2 bases, with 6 bases separating them. The CDR3 has 13 residues. The CDR3 here is CSARGGGNQPQHF. The CDR3 nucleotides read TGCAGTGCTAGAGGTGGGGGCAATCAGCCCCAGCATTTT.

This clonotype was observed at least ten times. This chain uses TRBV18 with TRBJ1-1, with D possibly being TRBD1 (5 bases). The germline V and J ends were trimmed by 5 bases and 0 bases, with 13 bases remaining between them. CDR1 is KGHSH, CDR2 LQKENI, per germline. The CDR3 loop spans 15 amino acids. CDR3 sequence (DNA): TGTGCCAGCTCAAGCGTACAGGACATGAACACTGAAGCTTTCTTT. Translated: CASSSVQDMNTEAFF.

V gene TRBV20-1 combines with J gene TRBJ2-2, with 8 bases fitting TRBD2. V lost 0 bases, J lost 6 bases, and 9 bases stayed unmatched. This CDR3 is built from 16 residues. CDR1 is DFQATT, CDR2 SNEGSKA, per germline (reference sequence). CDR3 DNA: TGCAGTGCTAGAGAATTCCGGGGGGGCGTCGCCGGGGAGCTGTTTTTT. Its translation: CSAREFRGGVAGELFF.

In this sample, this clonotype turned up many times. The V and J genes are TRBV7-3 and TRBJ2-3, with 9 bases matching TRBD1. V dropped 5 bases and J dropped 5; count of bases not matched to a gene: 11. The CDR3 sequence is 16 residues long. The V gene's germline CDR1 is SGHTA and CDR2 FQGTGA. The DNA for the CDR3 is TGTGCCAGCAGCCTTTGGGACAGGGCGAGGGAAGATACGCAGTATTTT. It encodes CASSLWDRAREDTQYF. Full variable domain (remainder filled in from reference TRBV7-3 and TRBJ2-3): GAGVSQTPSNKVTEKGKYVELRCDPISGHTALYWYRQSLGQGPEFLIYFQGTGAADDSGLPNDRFFAVRPEGSVSTLKIQRTERGDSAVYLCASSLWDRAREDTQYFGPGTRLTVL.

This clonotype was counted many times. V and J are TRBV20-1 and TRBJ2-7; D remains unclear. This CDR3 has 12 residues. V was clipped by 3 bases and J by 2 bases, with 8 bases between them. CDR1 and CDR2 (germline): DFQATT, SNEGSKA (reference sequence). CDR3 in DNA: TGCAGTGCTAGTGCCGATCCCTACGAGCAGTACTTC. This encodes CSASADPYEQYF.

The table lists this clonotype with a count of one. V and J are TRBV24-1 and TRBJ1-5, with D possibly TRBD1 on 6 matching bases. The CDR3 runs 18 residues. Germline loops: CDR1 KGHDR, CDR2 SFDVKD. The V and J ends lost 2 bases and 0 bases respectively, with 16 bases between them. CDR3 region: CATSDSPGGTNSNQPQHF. The CDR3 bases are TGTGCCACCAGTGATTCCCCTGGGGGGACAAATAGCAATCAGCCCCAGCATTTT.

This clonotype has just a few counts. A much more abundant neighbour one base away suggests this may be a read error. This chain uses TRBV5-1 with TRBJ2-7; TRBD2 matches 7 bases. CDR1 is SGHRS and CDR2 is YFSETQ in the germline V gene. V gave up 0 bases and J gave up 6 bases; unmatched junction bases: 6. The CDR3 extends over 14 amino acids. In DNA, the CDR3 is TGCGCCAGCAGCTTGGGAAGGACTAGTGCCGAGCAGTACTTC. Its protein is CASSLGRTSAEQYF.

This clonotype has at least ten counts. J is TRBJ1-1 and V is TRBV20-1, with D perhaps TRBD1 (6 bases). Germline CDR1 reads DFQATT; CDR2 reads SNEGSKA (reference sequence). Trimming pared 1 base from V and 3 bases from J, leaving 12 bases between. The CDR3 totals 14 residues. The DNA for the CDR3 is TGCAGTGCTAGAGTCAGGGGCTGGGACACTGAAGCTTTCTTT. Translating gives CSARVRGWDTEAFF.

This clonotype showed up many times. The V call is TRBV29-1, the J call TRBJ2-5, with D possibly TRBD1 on 5 matching bases. Between the trimmed V and J ends, which lost 3 bases and 0 bases, there was a span of 11 bases. In germline, CDR1 is SQVTM, CDR2 ANQGSEA. This CDR3 is built from 14 residues. CDR3 residues: CSVDVDNHQETQYF. The CDR3 DNA sequence: TGCAGCGTTGATGTGGACAACCACCAAGAGACCCAGTACTTC.

The V gene is TRBV12-3 or TRBV12-4, the J gene TRBJ2-5, with unresolved D. This CDR3 has 15 residues. V was clipped by 5 bases and J by 3 bases, with 16 bases between them. CDR3 region: CASSQHMTSKETQYF. CDR3 DNA sequence: TGTGCCAGCAGTCAACACATGACGAGTAAAGAGACCCAGTACTTC.

This clonotype was counted only a few times. This sequence joins TRBV28 and TRBJ2-7, with D perhaps TRBD1 (6 bases). The CDR3 length is 13 residues. V dropped 4 bases and J dropped 9 bases, with 16 bases sitting between them. The V gene's germline CDR1 is MDHEN and CDR2 SYDVKM. The CDR3 DNA reads as TGTGCCAGCAGTTCCCGACAGGTCCGTAGGCAGTACTTC. As protein: CASSSRQVRRQYF.

This clonotype appeared many times. CDR3 region: CASSFHGILDTEAFF. Here the CDR3 DNA reads TGTGCCAGCAGTTTTCATGGGATTTTGGATACTGAAGCTTTCTTT. The J gene is TRBJ1-1, the V gene TRBV28; D is undetermined. This CDR3 region has 15 residues. V was trimmed by 3 bases and J by 5 bases, leaving 16 bases between them. Per the germline V gene, CDR1 is MDHEN and CDR2 is SYDVKM.